This T cell receptor beta chain is from a study of blood T cell repertoires in COVID-19. Clones were read by immunoSEQ multiplex PCR, and TCRdb kept only the in-frame ones, dropping some. There are roughly 100,000 clones in the sample; 85% to 95% occur only once, and around 5.8% lies in the top ten. This CDR3 contains 16 residues. Trimming took 4 bases from V and 3 from J; bases not matched to a gene: 10. In germline, CDR1 is SGHTA, CDR2 FQGNSA. The clonotype comes from a man aged 50 or older with active COVID-19. The chain employs TRBV7-2 and TRBJ2-7, with 9 bases aligning to TRBD2. Sequencing used peripheral blood. The DNA for the CDR3 is TGTGCCAGCAGCTACATCGGGACTAGCAGTAGCTACGAGCAGTACTTC. Its translation is CASSYIGTSSSYEQYF.